This TCR beta chain appears in the sequencing data of a study of regulatory T cells in long-lasting Graves disease. With iRepertoire HTBI primers and Arm-PCR of CDR3 regions, TCR beta libraries were built. MiXCR, run by TCRdb on the multiplex PCR reads, gives a single entry per CDR3 protein. Of approximately 440,000 distinct CDR3 sequences listed, roughly a quarter were seen once; the top ten hold roughly 26%. General study points: With a small sample size, accuracy may have been reduced.

Of note for this clonotype: The antigen remains undetermined.

Described time point: persistent/refractory GD, antithyroid drugs over 5 years with positive TRAb. From PBMCs, RNA was extracted and then used to make the TCR library. A volume of 9 to 9.5 milliliters of peripheral blood was collected in EDTA tubes. This sequence was found in a female donor with Graves disease. The sequencing here drew on peripheral blood mononuclear cells (PBMCs), taken when the disease was refractory, from a patient treated with antithyroid drugs.

CDR3 in amino acids: CASSSDGNSNQPQHF. CDR3 nucleotides: TGCGCCAGCAGCTCCGACGGCAATAGCAATCAGCCCCAGCATTTT. The chain links TRBV5-1 to TRBJ1-5; unclear D gene. The CDR3 is made up of 15 amino acids. Per the germline V gene, CDR1 is SGHRS and CDR2 is YFSETQ. V lost 3 bases and J lost 0, with 10 bases in between.